This T cell receptor (beta chain) appears in the sequencing data of a study of human thymus T cells (dated by TCRdb to the early 2020s). About the study as a whole: TCR alpha and beta repertoires from roughly eight infant thymus samples and a few related peripheral blood samples were characterized in the study. Donor ages ranging from about 7 to 244 days were recorded, and several male and a couple of female infants were included in the cohort. The paper's findings and limits, for the study overall: Both the thymic and the peripheral blood repertoires appeared to show biased V and J gene segment usage. On average, thymus samples yielded around 810,000 unique TCRB clonotypes, whereas blood samples yielded roughly 81,000.

This clone was counted between two and nine times. The antigen it recognizes is unknown. Per-base quality was not reported, and no clone a single base away is much larger than it. The immunoSEQ multiplex PCR assay was used to amplify the TCRB and TCRAD loci from a standardized amount of quality-controlled genomic DNA. The amplicons covered the V(D)J region and were long enough to include the CDR3 and to identify the V and J genes. Through the commercial immunoSEQ service, the amplicons were sequenced on an Illumina platform. Processing in the source paper ran as follows. Primer bias and sequencing errors were corrected using previously described methods, and TCRAD and TCRB definitions followed the IMGT database. immunoSEQ Analyzer 3.0 and VDJTools were used for repertoire analysis, which covered basic statistics, V/J segment usage, diversity estimates, rarefaction and pairwise overlap. Diversity was estimated with Chao1, ChaoE, Efron-Thisted, Shannon and inverse Simpson indices, and also on datasets down-sampled to the smallest sample. For repertoire overlap, CDR3 nucleotide sequence, V gene and J gene had to match strictly, and clustering was done by Jaccard-based multidimensional scaling. What TCRdb holds here is the immuneACCESS table cut down to in-frame rearrangements. Part of the clones is not present; checked against another copy, under half of the missing clones reflect an unresolved V gene, and the others are unexplained. The DNA was the basis for D and trimming; V, J and clone size are from that table. This sample holds 40,000 to 45,000 clones; 94% were observed only once. The top ten clones comprise more than 0.095% of the sample.

In Finland, the donors were immunologically healthy infants who were having open corrective cardiac surgery for congenital heart defects. During surgery, a small about 0.5-1 mL aliquot of peripheral blood was collected from four of the eight donors. Genomic DNA from blood samples was extracted from all available leukocytes rather than from a fixed cell number. ACK lysis buffer was used to remove erythrocytes from blood, and the leukocytes were stored at -70 degrees C as pellets. A QIAsymphony instrument was used to extract genomic DNA from frozen cell pellets. As encoded in the germline V gene, CDR1 is SGHTA while CDR2 is FQGNSA. Germline trimming: 4 bases from V, 4 bases from J; junction bases outside gene matches: 0. Its CDR3 holds 13 amino acids, cysteine through phenylalanine. Only CDR3 DNA is held: 39 bases, read in frame from base 1.

Sequenced material: blood. The source is a boy under two years old with a congenital heart defect but otherwise immunologically healthy. This sequence uses TRBV7-2 and TRBJ1-2, with 10 middle bases fitting TRBD1. The sequenced DNA is TGTGCCAGCAGCTGGACAGGGGGCTATGGCTACACCTTC. Its protein is CASSWTGGYGYTF.